This record concerns one T cell receptor beta chain sequence. Antigen specificity is unknown. Sequenced by immunoSEQ multiplex PCR; TCRdb stores in-frame clones only, minus some. The data contain around 2.1 million clones, 90% to 96% of them singletons. These data come from a study of shared clonotypes between healthy human individuals. Regarding the study as a whole: Limitation of the genetic and exposure-history diversity represented came from the few donors.

The CDR3 totals 14 residues. The V gene's germline CDR1 is MNHEY and CDR2 SVGAGI. Trimming cost V 5 bases and J 5 bases, with 15 bases left between them. The chain joins TRBV6-5 to TRBJ1-2, with D unclear. The specimen sequenced was naive CD4+ T cells sorted from blood. Subset in this sample: CD45RA+ positively selected. This receptor was taken from a man aged 18 to 30 in good health. The DNA for the CDR3 is TGTGCCAGCAGTACGGACGGCCGGCCGTATGGCTACACCTTC. Translated, it gives CASSTDGRPYGYTF.